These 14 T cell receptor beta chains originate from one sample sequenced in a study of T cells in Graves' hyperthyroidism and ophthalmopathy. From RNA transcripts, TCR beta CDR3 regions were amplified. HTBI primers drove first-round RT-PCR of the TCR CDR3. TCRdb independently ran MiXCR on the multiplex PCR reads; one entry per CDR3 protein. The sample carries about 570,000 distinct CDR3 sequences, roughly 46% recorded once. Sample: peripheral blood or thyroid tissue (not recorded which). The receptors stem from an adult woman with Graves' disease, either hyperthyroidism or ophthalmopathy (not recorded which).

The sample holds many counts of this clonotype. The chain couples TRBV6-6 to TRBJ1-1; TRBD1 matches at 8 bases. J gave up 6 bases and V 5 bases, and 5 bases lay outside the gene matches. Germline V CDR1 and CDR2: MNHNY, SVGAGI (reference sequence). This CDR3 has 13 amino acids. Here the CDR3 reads CASSPGQGSEAFF. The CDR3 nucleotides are TGTGCCAGCAGTCCCGGACAGGGCTCTGAAGCTTTCTTT.

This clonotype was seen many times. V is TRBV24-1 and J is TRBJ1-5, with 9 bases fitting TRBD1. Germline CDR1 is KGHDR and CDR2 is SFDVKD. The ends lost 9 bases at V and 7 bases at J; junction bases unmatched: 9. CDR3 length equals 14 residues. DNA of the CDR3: TGTGCCACCCTTCGGACAGGGGAAGAGCAGCCCCAGCATTTT. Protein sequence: CATLRTGEEQPQHF.

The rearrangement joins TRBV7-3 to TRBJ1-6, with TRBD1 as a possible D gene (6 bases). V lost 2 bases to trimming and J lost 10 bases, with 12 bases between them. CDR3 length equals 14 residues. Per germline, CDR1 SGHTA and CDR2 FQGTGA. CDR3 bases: TGTGCCAGCAGCTTAGGCGGGGGGCACTCACCCCTCCACTTT. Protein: CASSLGGGHSPLHF.

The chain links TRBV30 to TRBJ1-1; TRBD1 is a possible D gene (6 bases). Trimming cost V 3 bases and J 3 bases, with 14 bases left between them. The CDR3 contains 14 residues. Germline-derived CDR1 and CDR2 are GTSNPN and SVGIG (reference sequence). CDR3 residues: CAWRPRGGDTEAFF. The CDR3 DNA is TGTGCCTGGAGGCCCAGGGGAGGTGACACTGAAGCTTTCTTT.

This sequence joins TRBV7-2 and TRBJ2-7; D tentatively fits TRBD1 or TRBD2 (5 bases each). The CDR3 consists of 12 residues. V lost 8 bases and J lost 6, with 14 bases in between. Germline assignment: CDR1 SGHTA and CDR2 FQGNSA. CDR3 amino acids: CASSVGGREQYF. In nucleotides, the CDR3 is TGTGCCAGCTCCGTTGGGGGACGCGAGCAGTACTTC.

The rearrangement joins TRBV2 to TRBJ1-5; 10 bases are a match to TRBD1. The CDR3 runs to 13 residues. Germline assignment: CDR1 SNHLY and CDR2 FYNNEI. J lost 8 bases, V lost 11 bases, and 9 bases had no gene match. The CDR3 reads CAGQGELGKPQHF. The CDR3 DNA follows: TGTGCCGGACAGGGGGAACTCGGTAAGCCCCAGCATTTT.

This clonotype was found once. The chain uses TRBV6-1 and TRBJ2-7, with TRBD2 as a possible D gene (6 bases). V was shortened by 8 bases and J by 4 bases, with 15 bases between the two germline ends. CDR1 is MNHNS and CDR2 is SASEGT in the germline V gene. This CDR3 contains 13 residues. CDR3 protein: CASGRDSQYEQYF. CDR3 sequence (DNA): TGTGCCAGCGGCCGGGACTCCCAGTACGAGCAGTACTTC.

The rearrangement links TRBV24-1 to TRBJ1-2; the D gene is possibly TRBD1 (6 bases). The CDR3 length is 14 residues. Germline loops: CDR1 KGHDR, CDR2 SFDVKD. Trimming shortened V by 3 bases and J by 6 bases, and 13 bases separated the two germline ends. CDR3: CATSDEQGIHGYTF. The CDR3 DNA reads TGTGCCACCAGTGATGAACAGGGTATCCATGGCTACACCTTC.

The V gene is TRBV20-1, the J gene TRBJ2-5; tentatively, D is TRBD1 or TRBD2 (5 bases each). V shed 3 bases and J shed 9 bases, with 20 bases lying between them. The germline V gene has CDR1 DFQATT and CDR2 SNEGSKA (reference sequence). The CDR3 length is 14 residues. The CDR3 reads CSARGTGSNQPQYF. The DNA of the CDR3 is TGCAGTGCTAGGGGGACGGGTAGCAATCAGCCCCAGTACTTC.

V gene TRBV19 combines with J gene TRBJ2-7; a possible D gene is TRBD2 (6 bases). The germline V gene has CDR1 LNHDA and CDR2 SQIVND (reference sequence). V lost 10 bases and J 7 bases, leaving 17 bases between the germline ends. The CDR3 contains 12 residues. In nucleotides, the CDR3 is TGTGCCACCCAGATGGGAGGCAATGAGCAGTACTTC. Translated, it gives CATQMGGNEQYF.

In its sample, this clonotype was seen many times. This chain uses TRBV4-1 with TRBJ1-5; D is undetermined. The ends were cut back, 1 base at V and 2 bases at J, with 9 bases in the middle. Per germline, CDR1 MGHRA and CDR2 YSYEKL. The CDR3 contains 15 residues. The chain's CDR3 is CASSQGILGNQPQHF. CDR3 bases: TGCGCCAGCAGCCAAGGGATCTTGGGCAATCAGCCCCAGCATTTT.

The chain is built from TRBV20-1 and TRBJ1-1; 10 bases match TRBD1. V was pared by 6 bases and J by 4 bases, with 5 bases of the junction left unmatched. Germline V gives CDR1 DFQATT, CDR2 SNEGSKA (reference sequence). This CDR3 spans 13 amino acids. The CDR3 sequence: CSAGQGSGTEAFF. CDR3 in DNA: TGCAGTGCGGGACAGGGGTCGGGCACTGAAGCTTTCTTT.

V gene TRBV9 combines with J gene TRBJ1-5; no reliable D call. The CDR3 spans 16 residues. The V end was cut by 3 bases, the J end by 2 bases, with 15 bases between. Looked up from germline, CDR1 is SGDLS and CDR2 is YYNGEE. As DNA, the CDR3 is TGTGCCAGCAGCGGATCCGACGGGAGGGGCAATCAGCCCCAGCATTTT. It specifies CASSGSDGRGNQPQHF.

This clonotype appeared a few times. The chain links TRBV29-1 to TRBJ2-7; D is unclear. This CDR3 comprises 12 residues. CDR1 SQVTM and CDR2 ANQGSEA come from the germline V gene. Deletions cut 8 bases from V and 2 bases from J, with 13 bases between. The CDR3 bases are TGCAGCTGGGCGGACGGCCCCTACGAGCAGTACTTC. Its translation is CSWADGPYEQYF.